This TCR beta chain was sequenced in a study of blood T cell repertoires in COVID-19. As for the study in general: The samples span acute and convalescent COVID-19 from the United States, Italy and Spain. T cells, B-cell-depleted T cells, or PBMCs supplied cDNA or gDNA.

Germline values: CDR1 MNHEY, CDR2 SMNVEV (reference sequence). This CDR3 contains 17 residues. Trimming shortened V by 6 bases and J by 6 bases, and 26 bases separated the two germline ends. Only a few counts were recorded for this clone. In the authors' workflow: Reference gene primer amplification gave estimated nucleated cell counts. Sequenced by immunoSEQ multiplex PCR; TCRdb stores in-frame clones only, minus some. From that table come the V and J calls and clone size; the DNA was used to work out D and trimming. The sample carries about 240,000 clones, 75% to 90% recorded once. This chain links TRBV27 with TRBJ2-5; D perhaps matches TRBD1 (6 bases). This clonotype was obtained from a woman in her sixties or seventies with active or convalescent COVID-19. Material for sequencing was peripheral blood. CDR3 loop: CASSPWVQGSGWQTQYF. CDR3 in DNA: TGTGCCAGCAGCCCTTGGGTTCAGGGGTCGGGGTGGCAGACCCAGTACTTC.